This TCR beta chain was captured in a study of OX40 agonist ivuxolimab in advanced cancers. Across the study: In three patients, partial responses were observed, one with hepatocellular carcinoma and two with cutaneous melanoma.

The CDR3 has 16 residues. Germline V lookup: CDR1 MGHRA, CDR2 YSYEKL. V was cut by 1 base and J by 3 bases, with 16 bases left in between. Repertoires were generated with immunoSEQ multiplex PCR, while TCRdb's copy carries only in-frame clones and drops some. The sample has tens of thousands of clones, roughly 86% seen once. The J gene is TRBJ2-7, the V gene TRBV4-1; D gene ambiguous. The sample here was CD4+ or CD8+ T cells sorted from blood, taken in a trial of the OX40 agonist ivuxolimab. This clonotype was sampled from an adult with an advanced solid tumor such as melanoma, head and neck, liver or kidney cancer. CDR3 region: CASSQGEMVLGYEQYF. In nucleotides, the CDR3 is TGCGCCAGCAGCCAAGGAGAGATGGTGCTTGGCTACGAGCAGTACTTC.